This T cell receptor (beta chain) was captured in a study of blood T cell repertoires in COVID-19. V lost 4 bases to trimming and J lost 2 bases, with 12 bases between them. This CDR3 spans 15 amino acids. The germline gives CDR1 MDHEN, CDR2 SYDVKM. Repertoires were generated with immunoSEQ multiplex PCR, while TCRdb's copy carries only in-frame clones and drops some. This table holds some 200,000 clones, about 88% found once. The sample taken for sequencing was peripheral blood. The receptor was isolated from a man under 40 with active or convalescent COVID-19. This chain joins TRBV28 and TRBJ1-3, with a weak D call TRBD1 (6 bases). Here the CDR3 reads CASSSTTGTGNTIYF. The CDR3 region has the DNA TGTGCCAGCAGTTCCACAACAGGGACTGGAAACACCATATATTTT. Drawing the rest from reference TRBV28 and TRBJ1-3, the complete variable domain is DVKVTQSSRYLVKRTGEKVFLECVQDMDHENMFWYRQDPGLGLRLIYFSYDVKMKEKGDIPEGYSVSREKKERFSLILESASTNQTSMYLCASSSTTGTGNTIYFGEGSWLTVV.